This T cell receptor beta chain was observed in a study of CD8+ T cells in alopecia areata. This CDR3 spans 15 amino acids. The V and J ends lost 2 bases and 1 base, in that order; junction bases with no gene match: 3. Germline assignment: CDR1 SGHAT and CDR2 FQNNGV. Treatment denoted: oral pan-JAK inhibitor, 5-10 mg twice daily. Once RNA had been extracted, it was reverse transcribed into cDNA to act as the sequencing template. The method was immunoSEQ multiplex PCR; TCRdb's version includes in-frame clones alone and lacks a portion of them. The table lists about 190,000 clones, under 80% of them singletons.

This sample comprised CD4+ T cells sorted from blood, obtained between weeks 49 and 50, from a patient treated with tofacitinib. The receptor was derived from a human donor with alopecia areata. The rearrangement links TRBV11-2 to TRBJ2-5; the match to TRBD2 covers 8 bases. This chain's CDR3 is CASSLISGTQETQYF. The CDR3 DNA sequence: TGTGCCAGCAGCTTAATTAGCGGGACCCAAGAGACCCAGTACTTC. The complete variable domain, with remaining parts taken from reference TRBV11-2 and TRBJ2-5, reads EAGVAQSPRYKIIEKRQSVAFWCNPISGHATLYWYQQILGQGPKLLIQFQNNGVVDDSQLPKDRFSAERLKGVDSTLKIQPAKLEDSAVYLCASSLISGTQETQYFGPGTRLLVL.